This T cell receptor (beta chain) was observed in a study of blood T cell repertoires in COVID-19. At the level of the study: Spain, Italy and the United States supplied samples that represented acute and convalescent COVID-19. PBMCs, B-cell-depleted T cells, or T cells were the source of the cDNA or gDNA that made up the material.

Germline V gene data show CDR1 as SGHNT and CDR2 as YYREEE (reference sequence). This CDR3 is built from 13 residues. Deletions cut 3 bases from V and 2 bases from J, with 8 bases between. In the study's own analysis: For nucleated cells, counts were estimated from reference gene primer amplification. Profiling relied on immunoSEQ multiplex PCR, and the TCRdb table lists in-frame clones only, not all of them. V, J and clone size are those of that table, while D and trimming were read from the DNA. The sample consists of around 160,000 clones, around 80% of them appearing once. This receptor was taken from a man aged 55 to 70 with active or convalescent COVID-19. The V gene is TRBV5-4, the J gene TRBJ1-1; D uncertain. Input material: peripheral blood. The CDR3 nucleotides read TGTGCCAGCAGCTGGGAGGGCAACACTGAAGCTTTCTTT. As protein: CASSWEGNTEAFF.